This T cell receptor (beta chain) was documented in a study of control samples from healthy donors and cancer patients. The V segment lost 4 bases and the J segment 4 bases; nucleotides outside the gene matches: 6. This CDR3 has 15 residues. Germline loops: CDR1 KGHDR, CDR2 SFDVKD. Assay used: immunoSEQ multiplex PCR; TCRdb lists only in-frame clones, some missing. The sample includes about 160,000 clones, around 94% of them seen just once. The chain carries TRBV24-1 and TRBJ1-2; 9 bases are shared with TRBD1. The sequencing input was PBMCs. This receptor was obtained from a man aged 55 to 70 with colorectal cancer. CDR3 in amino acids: CATSDSTGGGYGYTF. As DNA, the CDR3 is TGTGCCACCAGTGACTCGACAGGGGGAGGCTATGGCTACACCTTC.